Each of the 23 T cell receptor beta chains below was sequenced from the same sample in a study of tumor-infiltrating lymphocytes in primary liver carcinoma. RNA isolated from unsorted whole blood supplied the blood RNA, with germline DNA also extracted. With 400 to 550 ng total RNA as template and a constant-region primer, TCR beta cDNA was made. Amplification in three nested multiplex PCR rounds with slightly modified ARM-PCR gave rise to TCR beta libraries. Amplification in the first two PCR rounds was performed using TRBV1-TRBV30 forward primers and a C-beta reverse primer for approximately 10 cycles each. TCRdb ran MiXCR on the multiplex PCR reads and lists one entry per CDR3 protein. Among hundreds of thousands of distinct CDR3 sequences, about 50% were seen once, and the ten largest hold 17%. Sequencing was performed on peripheral blood. The receptors derive from a woman aged 30 to 39 with primary liver carcinoma and hepatitis B virus infection.

In this sample, this clonotype turned up many times. This clone may be a read error of a much larger clone one base away. This chain connects TRBV12-3 or TRBV12-4 to TRBJ2-5; 8 bases are a match to TRBD1. Losses at the gene ends were 6 bases for V and 4 bases for J; bases not matched to a gene: 1. This CDR3 contains 12 residues. This CDR3 reads CASSGTGETQYF. CDR3 in DNA: TGTGCCAGCAGCGGGACAGGAGAGACCCAGTACTTC.

The gene calls are TRBV13 and TRBJ2-3; D is unresolved. The CDR3 totals 15 residues. V gave up 5 bases and J gave up 2 bases, with 14 bases separating them. CDR1 PRHDT and CDR2 FYEKMQ come from the germline V gene (reference sequence). DNA of the CDR3: TGTGCCAGCAGCCCCAGTCGACGGACCACAGATACGCAGTATTTT. Translating gives CASSPSRRTTDTQYF.

This clonotype came up a few times. The V and J genes are TRBV28 and TRBJ2-1; TRBD1 matches at 9 bases. V lost 6 bases, J lost 10 bases, and 16 bases stayed unmatched. CDR1 and CDR2 (germline): MDHEN, SYDVKM. This CDR3 region has 16 residues. For the CDR3, the DNA is TGTGCCAGCAGGCGGAGGGTGGGGACAGGGAAAACGGAGCAGTTCTTC. Its translation: CASRRRVGTGKTEQFF. Full variable domain (missing parts from reference TRBV28 and TRBJ2-1): DVKVTQSSRYLVKRTGEKVFLECVQDMDHENMFWYRQDPGLGLRLIYFSYDVKMKEKGDIPEGYSVSREKKERFSLILESASTNQTSMYLCASRRRVGTGKTEQFFGPGTRLTVL.

V is TRBV6-2 or TRBV6-3 and J is TRBJ2-1; 8 nucleotides line up with TRBD2. Germline loops: CDR1 MNHEY, CDR2 SVGEGT. This CDR3 contains 18 residues. With 2 bases clipped from V and 7 bases from J, the junction kept 16 bases outside the gene matches. CDR3: CASSYVGPGGALKNEQFF. The CDR3, as DNA: TGTGCCAGCAGTTACGTAGGCCCGGGAGGGGCGCTTAAAAATGAGCAGTTCTTC.

As concerns this clonotype: A much larger clonotype is one base distant, so this may be a read error. The CDR3 sequence: CASRRGLHPSTGTQYF. CDR3 coding DNA: TGTGCCAGCAGACGGGGACTCCATCCTAGCACAGGTACGCAGTATTTT. This chain connects TRBV12-3 or TRBV12-4 to TRBJ2-3, with TRBD2 as a possible D gene (6 bases). CDR3 length: 16 amino acids.

There are a few counts of this clonotype. The chain recombines TRBV6-6 with TRBJ2-6; possibly TRBD2 for D (6 bases). Germline V gene data show CDR1 as MNHNY and CDR2 as SVGAGI (reference sequence). Trimming took off 4 bases at V and 0 bases at J, with 19 bases between the two ends. The CDR3 runs to 19 residues. The CDR3 nucleotides read TGTGCCAGCAGTTCTCAAGCGGGCCGAATCCGCTCTGGGGCCAACGTCCTGACTTTC. Amino acid sequence: CASSSQAGRIRSGANVLTF.

The rearrangement joins TRBV12-3 or TRBV12-4 to TRBJ2-7; 12 bases are shared with TRBD2. Trimming took 9 bases from V and 12 from J; bases not matched to a gene: 15. There are 14 residues in the CDR3. This CDR3 is CASSIRTSGTDVYF. CDR3 DNA: TGTGCCAGTAGTATCCGGACTAGCGGGACCGACGTGTACTTC.

This clonotype was detected ten times or more. This rearrangement joins TRBV4-2 to TRBJ2-3; 7 nucleotides align to TRBD2. The CDR3 sequence is 15 residues long. Unmatched junction bases numbered 8, after V lost 6 bases and J lost 2 bases. Germline V gene lookup returns CDR1 LGHNA and CDR2 YNFKEQ. The CDR3 protein is CASSLAGVPTDTQYF. The CDR3 nucleotides read TGTGCCAGCAGTCTGGCGGGAGTGCCCACAGATACGCAGTATTTT.

This rearrangement joins TRBV11-2 to TRBJ2-3; D is uncertain. CDR1 is SGHAT and CDR2 is FQNNGV in the germline V gene. This CDR3 comprises 13 residues. The ends were cut back, 4 bases at V and 4 bases at J, with 9 bases in the middle. As DNA, the CDR3 is TGTGCCAGCAGCTCAGACTGGGCAGATACGCAGTATTTT. It specifies CASSSDWADTQYF.

This clonotype was seen a handful of times. This rearrangement joins TRBV6-1 to TRBJ2-3; no clear D. The germline gives CDR1 MNHNS, CDR2 SASEGT. Trimming removed 1 base from V and 1 base from J, with 6 bases in between. The CDR3 sequence is 14 residues long. This CDR3 reads CASSEGSRTDTQYF. In DNA, the CDR3 is TGTGCCAGCAGTGAAGGATCTCGCACAGATACGCAGTATTTT.

In regard to this clonotype: This may come from a read error, since a much larger clone is one base off. This sequence joins TRBV29-1 and TRBJ1-3; tentative D call: TRBD1 (6 bases). Per the germline V gene, CDR1 is SQVTM and CDR2 is ANQGSEA. The CDR3 length is 16 residues. Trimming shortened V by 7 bases and J by 5 bases, and 24 bases separated the two germline ends. CDR3 in amino acids: CSARKPQGGSRNTIYF. The CDR3 nucleotides are TGCAGCGCCCGGAAGCCGCAAGGGGGATCACGAAACACCATATATTTT.

The chain has TRBV30 and TRBJ2-5; D possibly corresponds to TRBD1 (6 bases). Germline V gene data show CDR1 as GTSNPN and CDR2 as SVGIG (reference sequence). The length of the CDR3 is 14 residues. V was trimmed by 4 bases and J by 5 bases, leaving 17 bases between them. CDR3 in amino acids: CAWNSGAPWETQYF. The CDR3 nucleotides are TGTGCCTGGAATTCAGGGGCGCCGTGGGAGACCCAGTACTTC.

The chain is built from TRBV29-1 and TRBJ2-7, with a possible D match to TRBD2 (5 bases). Trimming shortened V by 2 bases and J by 10 bases, and 15 bases separated the two germline ends. Germline loops: CDR1 SQVTM, CDR2 ANQGSEA. The length of the CDR3 is 12 residues. CDR3 coding DNA: TGCAGCGTTGAAAGTCTTCAGAGGGTTCAGTACTTC. This gives the protein CSVESLQRVQYF.

About this clonotype itself: Just one base apart from a much larger clone, this may be a read error. The chain uses TRBV5-6 and TRBJ2-1; D not certain. The germline V gene has CDR1 SGHDT and CDR2 YYEEEE. CDR3 length equals 12 residues. V dropped 4 bases and J dropped 7 bases, with 9 bases sitting between them. CDR3 bases: TGTGCCAGCAGCGAAGGAATTAATGAGCAGTTCTTC. Protein sequence: CASSEGINEQFF.

A word on this clonotype: A clone one base away is much larger, so this may be a read error. This rearrangement joins TRBV29-1 to TRBJ2-1, with unresolved D. Germline V gene lookup returns CDR1 SQVTM and CDR2 ANQGSEA. CDR3 length: 10 residues. In DNA form, the CDR3 reads TGCAGCGGCCGGAGCAATGAGCAGTTATTC. Encoded protein: CSGRSNEQLF.

The V call is TRBV29-1, the J call TRBJ2-7; D remains unclear. The CDR3 consists of 12 residues. With 5 bases removed from V and 0 bases from J, the gap between germline ends came to 8 bases. Germline CDR1 and CDR2: SQVTM and ANQGSEA. CDR3: CSVKVPSYEQYF. DNA for the CDR3: TGCAGCGTTAAAGTGCCCTCCTACGAGCAGTACTTC.

Note on this clonotype: This may come from a read error, since a much larger clone is one base off. The CDR3 reads CACRPGQGAGGFGYTF. CDR3 DNA sequence: TGTGCCTGCAGGCCCGGACAGGGGGCCGGGGGGTTCGGCTACACCTTC. The chain combines TRBV12-3 or TRBV12-4 with TRBJ1-2; 11 nucleotides line up with TRBD1. This CDR3 is 16 amino acids long.

Only one count was recorded for this clonotype. One base away lies a much larger clone, so this may be a sequencing read error. The V call is TRBV6-5, the J call TRBJ1-5; D is unclear. CDR3 size: 14 residues. The germline CDR1 and CDR2 sequences are MNHEY and SVGAGI. DNA of the CDR3: TGTGCCAGCAGTCCTCGGGTATTCAATCAGCCCAAGCATTTT. Amino acid sequence: CASSPRVFNQPKHF.

V gene TRBV10-3 combines with J gene TRBJ1-1; D perhaps matches TRBD1 (6 bases). The CDR3 is made up of 15 amino acids. Germline-derived CDR1 and CDR2 are ENHRY and SYGVKD. The V and J ends lost 3 bases and 5 bases respectively, with 16 bases between them. The CDR3: CAISDPGTLQTEAFF. CDR3 in DNA: TGTGCCATCAGTGACCCCGGGACACTTCAGACTGAAGCTTTCTTT.

For this clonotype: Without the conserved terminal phenylalanine or tryptophan, this CDR3 likely stems from a read error. The DNA is left out, because the CDR3 cannot be placed on it with certainty; the CDR3 is given as TCRdb lists it. The gene calls are TRBV6-5 and TRBJ2-4; the table assigns TRBD2, which was not confirmed against the DNA. Ends included, the CDR3 has 15 residues. CDR1 is MNHEY and CDR2 is SVGAGI in the germline V gene. The CDR3 sequence: CASKRTSSRGDIQYL.

Remarks on this clonotype: An end of the junction does not agree with germline; a read error may underlie this. The rearrangement uses TRBV11-2 and TRBJ2-2; D unresolved. The CDR3 runs 16 residues. Germline V lookup: CDR1 SGHAT, CDR2 FQNNGV. The CDR3 DNA reads as TGTGCCGGCAGTTTGGCGGAGTACACCGGCACCGGGGAGCTGTTTTTT. It yields the protein CAGSLAEYTGTGELFF.

This chain uses TRBV5-1 with TRBJ1-2, with a possible D match to TRBD1 (6 bases). The CDR3 extends over 15 amino acids. Trimming cost V 2 bases and J 3 bases, with 14 bases left between them. Germline lookup yields CDR1 SGHRS and CDR2 YFSETQ. The CDR3 spells CASSFAPGEDYGYTF. CDR3 bases: TGCGCCAGCAGCTTTGCCCCAGGGGAGGACTATGGCTACACCTTC. The variable domain in full, with the rest retrieved from reference TRBV5-1 and TRBJ1-2, is KAGVTQTPRYLIKTRGQQVTLSCSPISGHRSVSWYQQTPGQGLQFLFEYFSETQRNKGNFPGRFSGRQFSNSRSEMNVSTLELGDSALYLCASSFAPGEDYGYTFGSGTRLTVV.

The table lists this clonotype with many counts. The CDR3 sequence: CSVEGTNYGYTF. The CDR3 DNA follows: TGCAGCGTTGAGGGCACCAACTATGGCTACACCTTC. This sequence joins TRBV29-1 and TRBJ1-2; D gene unclear. CDR1 and CDR2 (germline): SQVTM, ANQGSEA. CDR3 length equals 12 residues. The V gene lost 3 bases and the J gene lost 2 bases, with 7 bases spanning the gap.